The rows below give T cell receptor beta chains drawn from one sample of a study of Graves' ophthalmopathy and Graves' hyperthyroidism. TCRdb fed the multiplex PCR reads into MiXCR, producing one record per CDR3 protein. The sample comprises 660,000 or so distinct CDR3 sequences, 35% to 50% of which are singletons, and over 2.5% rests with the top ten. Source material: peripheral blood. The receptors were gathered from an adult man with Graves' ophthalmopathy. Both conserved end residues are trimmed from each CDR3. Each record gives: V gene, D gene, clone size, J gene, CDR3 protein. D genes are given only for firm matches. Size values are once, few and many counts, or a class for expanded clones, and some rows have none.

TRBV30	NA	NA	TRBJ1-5	AWSVIQFGQPQH
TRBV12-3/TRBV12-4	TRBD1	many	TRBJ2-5	ASSLSGQGEETQY
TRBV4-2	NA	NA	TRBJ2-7	ASSQGARAGELEQY
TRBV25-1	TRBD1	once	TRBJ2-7	ASSERGQGAIRAYEQY
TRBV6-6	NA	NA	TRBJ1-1	ASSYAGPEAF
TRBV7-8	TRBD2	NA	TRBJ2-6	ASSSSGAYVLT
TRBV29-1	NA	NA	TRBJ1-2	SVEDRGRGYGYT
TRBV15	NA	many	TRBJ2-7	ATSYDRLLSYEQY
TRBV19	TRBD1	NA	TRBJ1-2	ASLKGARGYT
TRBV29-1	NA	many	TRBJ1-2	SVGTNYGYT
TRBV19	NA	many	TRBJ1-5	ASSSPGGAQSNQPQH
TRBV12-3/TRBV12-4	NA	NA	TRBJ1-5	ASGPGGRNQPQH
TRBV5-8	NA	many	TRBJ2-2	ASSLSLGVTGELF
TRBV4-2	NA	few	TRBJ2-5	ASSQATPPNSNVATQY
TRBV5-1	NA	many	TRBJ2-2	ASSLGSLSTGELF
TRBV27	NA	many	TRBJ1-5	ASSKYSNQPQH
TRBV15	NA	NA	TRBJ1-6	ATSRGGFFSPLH
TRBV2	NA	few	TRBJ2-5	ASSKREPQETQY
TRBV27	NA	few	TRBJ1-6	ASSLWWGGAFH
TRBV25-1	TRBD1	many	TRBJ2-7	ASSDSTGNRH
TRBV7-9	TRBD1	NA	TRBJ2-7	ASSWGQGCCEQY
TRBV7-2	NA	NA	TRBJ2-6	ASSLGFPGANVLT
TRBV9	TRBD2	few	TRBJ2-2	ASSQGLASTGELF
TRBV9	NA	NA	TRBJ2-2	ASSVKGPMNTGELF
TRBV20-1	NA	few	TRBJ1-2	SARDKDRSNYGYT
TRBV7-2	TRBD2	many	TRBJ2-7	ASSLILAGGIHEQY
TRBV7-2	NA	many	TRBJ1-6	ASSPPTSPLH
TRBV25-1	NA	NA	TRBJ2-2	ASSALTGNTGELF
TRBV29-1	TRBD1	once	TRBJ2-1	SVDLGTVYYNEQF
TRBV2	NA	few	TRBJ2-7	ASSGQNSYEQY
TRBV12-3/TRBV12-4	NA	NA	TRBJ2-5	ASSKVDGLQTQY
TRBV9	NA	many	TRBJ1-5	ASSPSTMSPQH